One and the same sample provided the 21 T cell receptor beta chains below, sequenced in a study of early T cells in non-severe SARS-CoV-2 infection. TCRdb processed the 5' RACE reads anew with MiXCR; each CDR3 protein has one entry. Among around 83,000 distinct CDR3 sequences listed, 10% were seen once. Specimen: whole blood, collected at baseline. The source of these receptors is an adult who was a healthcare worker with PCR-confirmed SARS-CoV-2 infection or an uninfected control (not recorded which).

V and J are TRBV27 and TRBJ1-4; 8 bases map to TRBD1. Per germline, CDR1 MNHEY and CDR2 SMNVEV (reference sequence). The ends lost 6 bases at V and 0 bases at J; junction bases unmatched: 9. The CDR3 covers 17 residues. The CDR3: CASSWSIQGATNEKLFF. The DNA for the CDR3 is TGTGCCAGCAGCTGGAGTATACAGGGGGCAACTAATGAAAAACTGTTTTTT. The full variable domain, in which reference TRBV27 and TRBJ1-4 provide the parts outside the CDR3, is EAQVTQNPRYLITVTGKKLTVTCSQNMNHEYMSWYRQDPGLGLRQIYYSMNVEVTDKGDVPEGYKVSRKEKRNFPLILESPSPNQTSLYFCASSWSIQGATNEKLFFGSGTQLSVL.

This clonotype has more than one count but fewer than ten. The rearrangement links TRBV6-4 to TRBJ2-6, with D unclear. The V gene's germline CDR1 is MRHNA and CDR2 SNTAGT. Trimming cost V 0 bases and J 3 bases, with 6 bases left between them. The CDR3 is made up of 15 amino acids. The CDR3 bases are TGTGCCAGCAGTGACTCGATGGGTGGGGCCAACGTCCTGACTTTC. Its translation is CASSDSMGGANVLTF.

The V call is TRBV18, the J call TRBJ2-2, with TRBD1 as a possible D gene (6 bases). Germline V lookup: CDR1 KGHSH, CDR2 LQKENI. This CDR3 comprises 14 residues. V dropped 8 bases and J dropped 3 bases, with 13 bases sitting between them. DNA of the CDR3: TGTGCCAGCACCAATAACAGGGACACCGGGGAGCTGTTTTTT. The encoded protein is CASTNNRDTGELFF.

This clonotype has ten or more counts. The genes are TRBV27 and TRBJ2-7; maybe TRBD1 (5 bases). Between the trimmed V and J ends, which lost 0 bases and 1 base, there was a span of 10 bases. Germline CDR1 and CDR2: MNHEY and SMNVEV (reference sequence). This CDR3 is built from 15 residues. CDR3 in amino acids: CASSLSGRASYEQYF. CDR3 nucleotides: TGTGCCAGCAGTTTATCTGGCAGGGCGTCCTACGAGCAGTACTTC.

This clonotype was recorded a few times. The chain joins TRBV30 to TRBJ1-2; D is uncertain. CDR3 length: 12 amino acids. The V end lost 0 bases, the J end lost 4 bases, and 6 bases lay between the germline ends. Germline loops: CDR1 GTSNPN, CDR2 SVGIG (reference sequence). The CDR3: CAWSVDRYGYTF. The CDR3 nucleotides are TGTGCCTGGAGTGTGGACCGCTATGGCTACACCTTC.

The J gene is TRBJ1-1, the V gene TRBV4-2; TRBD1 is a possible D gene (5 bases). Germline CDR1 is LGHNA and CDR2 is YNFKEQ. This CDR3 comprises 13 residues. Trimming stripped 0 bases from V and 13 bases from J, with 15 bases between. The CDR3 loop reads CASSQERGRDGFF. As DNA, the CDR3 is TGTGCCAGCAGCCAAGAAAGAGGCAGGGACGGTTTCTTT.

The rearrangement joins TRBV7-8 to TRBJ2-1, with 8 bases identical to TRBD2. In germline, CDR1 is SGHVS, CDR2 FQNEAQ. Trimming at V came to 6 bases and at J to 6 bases, leaving 10 bases not matched to a gene. The CDR3 is 15 residues long. CDR3 amino acids: CASRQLAGSINEQFF. CDR3 nucleotide sequence: TGTGCCAGCAGGCAGCTAGCGGGTAGCATCAATGAGCAGTTCTTC.

The sample holds a few counts of this clonotype. The genes are TRBV7-2 and TRBJ2-1, with D possibly being TRBD2 (6 bases). Germline CDR1 reads SGHTA; CDR2 reads FQGNSA. V was trimmed by 5 bases and J by 9 bases, leaving 23 bases between them. CDR3 size: 16 residues. DNA of the CDR3: TGTGCCAGCAGCCAAGACCCCGGGACTTTATGGAGTGAGCAGTTCTTC. Protein: CASSQDPGTLWSEQFF. The full variable domain, in which reference TRBV7-2 and TRBJ2-1 provide the parts outside the CDR3, is GAGVSQSPSNKVTEKGKDVELRCDPISGHTALYWYRQSLGQGLEFLIYFQGNSAPDKSGLPSDRFSAERTGGSVSTLTIQRTQQEDSAVYLCASSQDPGTLWSEQFFGPGTRLTVL.

The rearrangement links TRBV12-3 or TRBV12-4 to TRBJ2-7; 7 positions match TRBD2. Germline trimming cut 0 bases from V and 2 bases from J; bases unmatched to any gene: 4. CDR3 size: 15 residues. CDR3 DNA: TGTGCCAGCAGTTTAGCTAGCGGGTGGGCCTACGAGCAGTACTTC. Translation: CASSLASGWAYEQYF.

The table lists this clonotype with many counts. This chain uses TRBV6-6 with TRBJ1-6; D is possibly TRBD1 (6 bases). Trimming pared 6 bases from V and 10 bases from J, leaving 16 bases between. Per germline, CDR1 MNHNY and CDR2 SVGAGI (reference sequence). CDR3 length: 14 residues. CDR3 sequence: CASSIQGSHSPLHF. The CDR3 region has the DNA TGTGCCAGCAGCATTCAGGGGTCGCACTCACCCCTCCACTTT.

This clonotype appeared a few times. The rearrangement joins TRBV2 to TRBJ1-1, with 8 bases lining up with TRBD1. The trim removed 6 bases at V and 0 bases at J, leaving 0 bases unmatched. This CDR3 is 13 amino acids long. Germline V gives CDR1 SNHLY, CDR2 FYNNEI. CDR3 amino acids: CASRTGVNTEAFF. The CDR3 nucleotides are TGTGCCAGCAGGACAGGGGTGAACACTGAAGCTTTCTTT.

CDR3 in DNA: TGTGCCAGCAGGGTTGCTCAGGGGGTTCCTGGGGAGACCCAGTACTTC. This gives the protein CASRVAQGVPGETQYF. The chain is built from TRBV6-1 and TRBJ2-5, with TRBD1 matching 7 bases. J lost 5 bases, V lost 6 bases, and 15 bases had no gene match. This CDR3 comprises 16 residues. Germline values: CDR1 MNHNS, CDR2 SASEGT.

This clonotype was seen only a few times. V is TRBV4-1 and J is TRBJ2-3; D is undetermined. V lost 4 bases to trimming and J lost 2 bases, with 7 bases between them. Germline V gives CDR1 MGHRA, CDR2 YSYEKL. This CDR3 has 13 amino acids. CDR3 protein: CASSPQLTDTQYF. As DNA, the CDR3 is TGCGCCAGCAGCCCCCAACTCACAGATACGCAGTATTTT.

In its sample, this clonotype was seen many times. The chain combines TRBV11-1 with TRBJ2-1, with D uncertain. This CDR3 has 11 residues. V was cut by 4 bases and J by 10 bases, with 8 bases left in between. The germline V gene has CDR1 SGHAT and CDR2 FQDESV (reference sequence). The CDR3 spells CASSSPGEQFF. The CDR3 region has the DNA TGTGCCAGCAGCTCCCCCGGGGAGCAGTTCTTC.

This clonotype has just a few counts. The V gene is TRBV3-1, the J gene TRBJ1-1, with D hard to call. Germline V gene sequence: CDR1 LGHDT, CDR2 YNNKEL (reference sequence). The CDR3 spans 13 residues. V was pared by 6 bases and J by 1 base, with 9 bases between. CDR3 coding DNA: TGTGCCAGCAGTCAAATGAGGAACACTGAAGCTTTCTTT. This translates into CASSQMRNTEAFF.

The chain has TRBV18 and TRBJ2-5; 14 nucleotides line up with TRBD2. The CDR3 runs to 19 residues. V was pared by 3 bases and J by 5 bases, with 14 bases of the junction left unmatched. Germline V gene lookup returns CDR1 KGHSH and CDR2 LQKENI. The CDR3 loop is CASSPRPGLAGDTGETQYF. For the CDR3, the DNA is TGTGCCAGCTCACCCCGACCGGGACTAGCGGGAGACACCGGGGAGACCCAGTACTTC.

This clonotype showed up many times. The chain uses TRBV7-3 and TRBJ2-1, with TRBD2 matching over 7 bases. This CDR3 region has 15 residues. Germline V gene lookup returns CDR1 SGHTA and CDR2 FQGTGA. With V trimmed by 2 bases and J by 3 bases, 4 bases remained unmatched. The CDR3 loop reads CASSLQAGSYNEQFF. Written as DNA, the CDR3 is TGTGCCAGCAGCTTACAAGCGGGAAGCTACAATGAGCAGTTCTTC.

This clonotype appeared a few times. The chain joins TRBV10-1 to TRBJ2-5; weak D call: TRBD1 (5 bases). The CDR3 covers 14 residues. Germline CDR1 WNHNN, CDR2 SYGVQD (reference sequence). Trimming stripped 4 bases from V and 2 bases from J, with 11 bases between. The CDR3 region has the DNA TGCGCCAGCAGTGCTGGCGGACAACAAGAGACCCAGTACTTC. Encoded protein: CASSAGGQQETQYF.

Notes on this clonotype: Germline and junction disagree at one end, which may indicate a read error. The chain carries TRBV25-1 and TRBJ1-6; 9 positions agree with TRBD1. Germline CDR1 reads MGHDK; CDR2 reads SYGVNS. This CDR3 has 16 residues. CDR3 amino acids: CDSSPPGTGYNSPLHF. The DNA of the CDR3 is TGTGACAGCAGCCCCCCCGGGACAGGGTATAATTCACCCCTCCACTTT.

This clonotype was observed a few times. The chain employs TRBV7-2 and TRBJ2-3, with 10 positions matching TRBD2. CDR3 length: 18 residues. V lost 5 bases to trimming and J lost 0 bases; unmatched junction nucleotides: 11. The germline V gene has CDR1 SGHTA and CDR2 FQGNSA. DNA of the CDR3: TGTGCCAGCAGCCTAAGACTTCGACTAGCGGGCAGCACAGATACGCAGTATTTT. Protein product: CASSLRLRLAGSTDTQYF.

This clonotype was detected only a few times. The V call is TRBV12-3 or TRBV12-4, the J call TRBJ2-1; D gene unclear. V was clipped by 5 bases and J by 2 bases, with 10 bases between them. The CDR3 has 14 amino acids. DNA of the CDR3: TGTGCCAGCAGTCACAGCAGCACCTACAATGAGCAGTTCTTC. Encoded protein: CASSHSSTYNEQFF.